This T cell receptor beta chain was captured in a study of regulatory T cells in long-lasting Graves disease. Study-wide points: There were preferences for TRBV28, TRBJ1-2 and TRBJ2-5 in persistent disease.

Library construction for TCR beta used iRepertoire HTBI primers and Arm-PCR of CDR3 regions. TCRdb independently ran MiXCR on the multiplex PCR reads; one entry per CDR3 protein. The profile covers a few hundred thousand distinct CDR3 sequences, with roughly 21% appearing a single time and approximately 15% taken by the ten largest. The time point is: newly diagnosed GD, antithyroid drugs for less than 3 months. After RNA was extracted from PBMCs, the TCR library was made from it. CDR3 size: 14 residues. From germline, CDR1 is MNHEY and CDR2 SVGAGI. Trimming took off 0 bases at V and 1 base at J, with 5 bases between the two ends. This clonotype was seen at least ten times. Its antigen is unidentified.

The sample here was peripheral blood mononuclear cells (PBMCs), taken at new diagnosis, from a patient treated with antithyroid drugs. The chain employs TRBV6-5 and TRBJ2-3, with no clear D. The TCR was taken from a female donor with Graves disease. CDR3 nucleotides: TGTGCCAGCAGTTACTCGTTAGGCACAGATACGCAGTATTTT. Translation gives CASSYSLGTDTQYF.